The subject of this entry is one TCR beta chain. What it recognizes is unknown. The CDR3 runs 15 residues. Between the trimmed V and J ends, which lost 5 bases and 5 bases, there was a span of 20 bases. The germline gives CDR1 SGHRS, CDR2 YFSETQ. These data come from a study of cytomegalovirus exposure and HLA in healthy donors. Study as a whole: A prior analysis found more than 90 million unique TCR beta sequences from approximately 200 million T cells.

The PCR had 60 Vbeta and 13 Jbeta primers. TCRdb keeps only in-frame clones here, not all; method: immunoSEQ multiplex PCR. The sample lists about 110,000 clones; 75% to 90% were seen once. General study findings and limits: Analysis was performed later, and it showed HLA-associated TCR beta chains to be more clonally expanded than equally common others. In vitro checks showed that a few CMV-associated chains really do target CMV antigens.

Material for sequencing was PBMCs. This receptor was obtained from a man between 35 and 55 years old in good health and CMV-seronegative. V and J are TRBV5-1 and TRBJ2-7, with D perhaps matching TRBD1 (6 bases). The CDR3 loop reads CASSSQPDSANEQYF. As DNA, the CDR3 is TGCGCCAGCAGTTCCCAGCCGGACAGTGCTAACGAGCAGTACTTC.